The text below deals with one T cell receptor beta chain. Its antigen is still unknown. Other nucleotide sequences in the sample specify the same CDR3. The data stem from a study of shared clonotypes between healthy human individuals. Study-level information: Three plates each covered CD4 naive and memory; CD8 naive two, CD8 memory one.

Overall study results and limits: Sharing across four donors was highest in naive CD4 (roughly 5%) and lowest in memory CD8 (about 0.4%).

V was shortened by 0 bases and J by 2 bases, with 5 bases between the two germline ends. The CDR3 loop spans 13 amino acids. Germline assignment: CDR1 SGHRS and CDR2 YFSETQ. Over several immunoSEQ plates, each subset's genomic DNA was distributed in even portions. The sorted-subset replicate PCRs were given about 200 ng DNA, which is tens of thousands of T cell genomes. Repertoires were generated with immunoSEQ multiplex PCR, while TCRdb's copy carries only in-frame clones and drops some. The table shows more than 550,000 clones, with about 90% occurring only once. The rearrangement joins TRBV5-1 to TRBJ1-1; no definite D call. The sample taken for sequencing was memory CD8+ T cells from PBMCs. The subset is: CD45RO+ cells pooled with CCR7-negative TemRA cells. This receptor was identified in a man between 18 and 35 years old in good health. Some clones in this sample may be carry-over from other donors' samples. The CDR3 spells CASSLAGNTEAFF. The CDR3 nucleotides read TGCGCCAGCAGCTTGGCGGGCAACACTGAAGCTTTCTTT. The full variable domain, in which reference TRBV5-1 and TRBJ1-1 provide the parts outside the CDR3, is KAGVTQTPRYLIKTRGQQVTLSCSPISGHRSVSWYQQTPGQGLQFLFEYFSETQRNKGNFPGRFSGRQFSNSRSEMNVSTLELGDSALYLCASSLAGNTEAFFGQGTRLTVV.